The 18 T cell receptor beta chains given below trace back to one sample, sequenced in a study of technical replicates of blood from a few donors. TCRdb's copy holds only in-frame clones and misses some; the assay was immunoSEQ multiplex PCR. The profile shows 90,000 or so clones, 85% to 95% of them singletons. Material: T cells isolated from PBMCs. The receptors derive from a human donor in good health.

This clone was seen only once. V and J are TRBV27 and TRBJ1-4; D gene uncertain. The germline CDR1 and CDR2 sequences are MNHEY and SMNVEV (reference sequence). The CDR3 covers 16 residues. Trimming shortened V by 3 bases and J by 4 bases, and 15 bases separated the two germline ends. For the CDR3, the DNA is TGTGCCAGCAGTTTTAACTCCTTATCCTATAATGAAAAACTGTTTTTT. This codes for CASSFNSLSYNEKLFF.

V and J are TRBV28 and TRBJ2-1; TRBD2 matches 9 bases. The length of the CDR3 is 15 residues. Germline assignment: CDR1 MDHEN and CDR2 SYDVKM. V lost 6 bases to trimming and J lost 4 bases; unmatched junction nucleotides: 7. CDR3 nucleotides: TGTGCCAGCAGCAAGAGCGGGAGGACTTACAATGAGCAGTTCTTC. Protein: CASSKSGRTYNEQFF.

This chain uses TRBV30 with TRBJ2-7; TRBD2 might be the D (5 bases). Germline CDR1 and CDR2: GTSNPN and SVGIG (reference sequence). Trimming removed 4 bases at V and 6 bases at J, with 10 bases between. The CDR3 has 11 residues. CDR3 loop: CAWTRGSEQYF. The CDR3 nucleotides are TGTGCCTGGACTCGGGGAAGCGAGCAGTACTTC.

The V and J genes are TRBV5-6 and TRBJ2-1; TRBD2 matches at 7 bases. The CDR3 runs to 15 residues. J was trimmed by 3 bases and V by 7 bases; bases with no gene match: 10. CDR1 and CDR2 from the germline V gene are SGHDT and YYEEEE. The CDR3: CASLIAGSFYNEQFF. Here the CDR3 DNA reads TGTGCCAGCCTTATAGCGGGTAGTTTCTACAATGAGCAGTTCTTC.

This clone showed up just once. V and J are TRBV6-4 and TRBJ1-4, with 8 bases aligning to TRBD1. Trimming at V came to 4 bases and at J to 10 bases, leaving 8 bases not matched to a gene. Germline CDR1 is MRHNA and CDR2 is SNTAGT. CDR3 length: 14 amino acids. CDR3 region: CASSVETGDVKLFF. In DNA form, the CDR3 reads TGTGCCAGCAGTGTCGAGACAGGGGACGTAAAACTGTTTTTT.

The chain combines TRBV25-1 with TRBJ1-3; TRBD1 matches 9 bases. Trimming cost V 5 bases and J 4 bases; bases outside gene matches: 9. The CDR3 has 16 residues. The germline V gene encodes CDR1 MGHDK and CDR2 SYGVNS. The CDR3 sequence: CASSSPSDRGGNTIYF. The DNA for the CDR3 is TGTGCCAGCAGTTCCCCCTCGGACAGGGGCGGAAACACCATATATTTT.

The V gene is TRBV7-9, the J gene TRBJ2-5; TRBD1 matches at 10 bases. V trimming: 0 bases; J trimming: 6 bases; junction bases outside the gene matches: 10. The germline V gene encodes CDR1 SEHNR and CDR2 FQNEAQ (reference sequence). The length of the CDR3 is 17 residues. CDR3 amino acids: CASSLANTGTGAQTQYF. CDR3 bases: TGTGCCAGCAGCTTAGCTAATACCGGGACAGGGGCACAGACCCAGTACTTC.

This clone was seen only once. The rearrangement links TRBV7-2 to TRBJ2-4; possible D gene TRBD2, 5 bases. Germline V gene sequence: CDR1 SGHTA, CDR2 FQGNSA. The length of the CDR3 is 15 residues. The V gene lost 6 bases and the J gene lost 3 bases, with 15 bases spanning the gap. CDR3 nucleotides: TGTGCCAGCAGTCCGGACTCCTACGACAAAAACATTCAGTACTTC. This encodes CASSPDSYDKNIQYF.

The V call is TRBV27, the J call TRBJ1-1; D not certain. Trimming took off 4 bases at V and 3 bases at J, with 9 bases between the two ends. CDR3 length equals 13 residues. Germline CDR1 and CDR2: MNHEY and SMNVEV (reference sequence). The CDR3 DNA sequence: TGTGCCAGCAGTTCCAAAATTGACACTGAAGCTTTCTTT. Translating gives CASSSKIDTEAFF.

In DNA, the CDR3 is TGTGCCAGCAGTTACTACGGGACTAGCGTCGGCGAGCAGTACTTC. Translated: CASSYYGTSVGEQYF. The rearrangement uses TRBV6-5 and TRBJ2-7; 10 bases map to TRBD2. V dropped 1 base and J dropped 6; count of bases not matched to a gene: 6. The CDR3 length is 15 residues. Germline V gives CDR1 MNHEY, CDR2 SVGAGI.

This sequence joins TRBV19 and TRBJ2-7, with D perhaps matching TRBD2 (6 bases). V dropped 11 bases and J dropped 7 bases, with 18 bases sitting between them. The CDR3 sequence is 12 residues long. The germline CDR1 and CDR2 sequences are LNHDA and SQIVND (reference sequence). As DNA, the CDR3 is TGTGCCTCCGGGACTCCCTCGGGGGAGCAGTACTTC. It codes for CASGTPSGEQYF. The whole variable domain, filled in from reference TRBV19 and TRBJ2-7, reads DGGITQSPKYLFRKEGQNVTLSCEQNLNHDAMYWYRQDPGQGLRLIYYSQIVNDFQKGDIAEGYSVSREKKESFPLTVTSAQKNPTAFYLCASGTPSGEQYFGPGTRLTVT.

This sequence joins TRBV27 and TRBJ1-3; 12 positions agree with TRBD1. This CDR3 spans 19 amino acids. The germline CDR1 and CDR2 sequences are MNHEY and SMNVEV (reference sequence). The J segment lost 3 bases and the V segment lost 2 bases, leaving 11 bases of the junction unmatched. CDR3 region: CASSLTTGTGGRLGNTIYF. CDR3 bases: TGTGCCAGCAGTTTAACTACCGGGACAGGGGGCCGTCTTGGAAACACCATATATTTT.

The chain has TRBV5-3 and TRBJ2-1; the match to TRBD2 covers 14 bases. TRBV5-3 is an ORF, with its function uncertain. V lost 3 bases and J lost 9; bases outside the gene matches: 5. The CDR3 is 15 amino acids. CDR3 coding DNA: TGTGCCAGAAGCTATTCCGGACTAGCGGGAGGTGAGCAGTTCTTC. Its translation: CARSYSGLAGGEQFF.

The V call is TRBV30, the J call TRBJ1-1; 10 nucleotides agree with TRBD1. Germline V gene data show CDR1 as GTSNPN and CDR2 as SVGIG (reference sequence). This CDR3 is built from 14 residues. The V gene end was trimmed by 7 bases and the J gene end by 1 base; junction bases not matched to a gene: 6. CDR3 DNA sequence: TGTGCCTTTTGGACAGGGGGTCGGAACACTGAAGCTTTCTTT. It yields the protein CAFWTGGRNTEAFF. The whole variable domain, remainder taken from reference TRBV30 and TRBJ1-1, is SQTIHQWPATLVQPVGSPLSLECTVEGTSNPNLYWYRQAAGRGLQLLFYSVGIGQISSEVPQNLSASRPQDRQFILSSKKLLLSDSGFYLCAFWTGGRNTEAFFGQGTRLTVV.

In nucleotides, the CDR3 is TGTGCCACCGTCCGGACAGGCACAGATACGCAGTATTTT. Amino acid sequence: CATVRTGTDTQYF. The chain links TRBV6-5 to TRBJ2-3, with D maybe TRBD1 (6 bases). The ends were cut back, 10 bases at V and 1 base at J, with 12 bases in the middle. CDR1 is MNHEY, CDR2 SVGAGI, per germline. This CDR3 is 13 amino acids long.

This rearrangement joins TRBV2 to TRBJ2-7; D is perhaps TRBD2 (7 bases). This CDR3 comprises 11 residues. Germline loops: CDR1 SNHLY, CDR2 FYNNEI. Written as DNA, the CDR3 is TGTGCACAAGGGGGGGCCTACGAGCAGTACTTC. Its protein is CAQGGAYEQYF.

V usage is TRBV27 and J usage is TRBJ1-2; D not resolved. V was clipped by 2 bases and J by 4 bases, with 8 bases between them. Germline V gives CDR1 MNHEY, CDR2 SMNVEV (reference sequence). The CDR3 has 13 amino acids. The CDR3 DNA sequence: TGTGCCAGCAGTTTAGAACGCGGCTATGGCTACACCTTC. Translating gives CASSLERGYGYTF.

The chain is built from TRBV5-6 and TRBJ1-4; D is undetermined. V was clipped by 4 bases and J by 8 bases, with 15 bases between them. Germline V gene lookup returns CDR1 SGHDT and CDR2 YYEEEE. The CDR3 consists of 14 residues. The CDR3 here is CASSLTQTGEKLFF. The DNA for the CDR3 is TGTGCCAGCAGCCTGACCCAAACCGGGGAAAAACTGTTTTTT.